This T cell receptor beta chain was sequenced in a study of shared clonotypes between healthy human individuals. This CDR3 is built from 14 residues. Trimming at V came to 8 bases and at J to 4 bases, leaving 5 bases not matched to a gene. Per the germline V gene, CDR1 is MDHEN and CDR2 is SYDVKM. Only in-frame clones appear in the TCRdb table, and some are missing; sequencing was by immunoSEQ multiplex PCR. This table has about 1.4 million clones, roughly 96% appearing once. This clonotype originated in a man aged 30 to 39 in good health. The J gene is TRBJ2-2, the V gene TRBV28; 9 bases are a match to TRBD1. Sequenced input: naive CD4+ T cells sorted from blood. Described subset: CD45RA+ positively selected. This CDR3 is CASLDRGGTGELFF. As DNA, the CDR3 is TGTGCCAGCCTGGACAGGGGAGGCACCGGGGAGCTGTTTTTT. Looking up the rest from reference TRBV28 and TRBJ2-2 gives the full variable domain: DVKVTQSSRYLVKRTGEKVFLECVQDMDHENMFWYRQDPGLGLRLIYFSYDVKMKEKGDIPEGYSVSREKKERFSLILESASTNQTSMYLCASLDRGGTGELFFGEGSRLTVL.